The 3 T cell receptor beta chains listed next were all sequenced from one sample in a study of technical replicates of blood from a handful of donors listed by TCRdb under 2017. Libraries were built with the immunoSEQ multiplex PCR assay. TCRdb's version of the immuneACCESS table is confined to in-frame rearrangements and falls short of the full clone set. An unresolved V gene accounts for under half of the shortfall where checked; the remainder is of unknown origin. Across this sample there are under 85,000 clones, with 90% to 95% seen only once. Around 0.26% of the sample is taken by the ten largest. What was sequenced was T cells isolated from PBMCs. These receptors all come from a human donor in good health.

The chain is built from TRBV15 and TRBJ1-5, with D maybe TRBD1 (6 bases). Germline V gives CDR1 LNHNV, CDR2 YYDKDF (reference sequence). V lost 0 bases and J lost 4, with 13 bases in between. The CDR3 is 16 amino acids. In nucleotides, the CDR3 is TGTGCCACCAGCAGAGATCAGTCCAGGGGAAATCAGCCCCAGCATTTT. Translation gives CATSRDQSRGNQPQHF. Drawing the rest from reference TRBV15 and TRBJ1-5, the complete variable domain is DAMVIQNPRYQVTQFGKPVTLSCSQTLNHNVMYWYQQKSSQAPKLLFHYYDKDFNNEADTPDNFQSRRPNTSFCFLDIRSPGLGDTAMYLCATSRDQSRGNQPQHFGDGTRLSIL.

The chain joins TRBV5-1 to TRBJ2-7; 14 bases map to TRBD2. The CDR3 sequence is 16 residues long. Trimming cost V 0 bases and J 6 bases; bases outside gene matches: 5. Germline CDR1 reads SGHRS; CDR2 reads YFSETQ. This chain's CDR3 is CASSLAGTSGSGEQYF. As DNA, the CDR3 is TGCGCCAGCAGCTTGGCCGGGACTAGCGGGAGTGGCGAGCAGTACTTC.

The V gene is TRBV5-4, the J gene TRBJ1-2, with TRBD1 identical over 8 bases. This CDR3 is 14 amino acids long. Germline CDR1 reads SGHNT; CDR2 reads YYREEE (reference sequence). V lost 2 bases and J lost 6; bases outside the gene matches: 6. The CDR3 loop reads CASSFQDRVNGYTF. The CDR3 DNA is TGTGCCAGCAGCTTCCAGGACAGGGTGAATGGCTACACCTTC.